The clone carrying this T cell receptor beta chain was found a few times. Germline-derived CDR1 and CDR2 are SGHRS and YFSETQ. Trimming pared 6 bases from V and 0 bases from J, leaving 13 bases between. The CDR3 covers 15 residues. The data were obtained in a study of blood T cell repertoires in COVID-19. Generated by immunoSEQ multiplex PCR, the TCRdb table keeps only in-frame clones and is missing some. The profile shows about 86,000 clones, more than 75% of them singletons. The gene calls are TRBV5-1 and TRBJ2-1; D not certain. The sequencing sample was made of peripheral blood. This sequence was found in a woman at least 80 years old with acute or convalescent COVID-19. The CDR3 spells CASTTTPSSYNEQFF. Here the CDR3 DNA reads TGCGCCAGCACCACGACTCCGAGCTCCTACAATGAGCAGTTCTTC.